Sequencing of this T cell receptor beta chain was carried out in a study of blood T cell repertoires in COVID-19. This table comes from immunoSEQ multiplex PCR, and its TCRdb copy is limited to in-frame clones, with some not included. The repertoire has 85,000 to 100,000 clones, 86% of them found once; the top ten carry about 30%. The sample taken for sequencing was peripheral blood. This clonotype originated in a man aged 50-60 years with active or convalescent COVID-19.

CDR3 bases: TGCGCCAGCAGTGAGGCTCCTAGCGGGGTCAGCTCCTACAATGAGCAGTTCTTC. This translates into CASSEAPSGVSSYNEQFF. The V gene is TRBV10-2, the J gene TRBJ2-1; TRBD2 matches at 9 bases. Losses at the gene ends were 2 bases for V and 0 bases for J; bases not matched to a gene: 8. Germline V gene lookup returns CDR1 WSHSY and CDR2 SAAADI. The CDR3 has 18 residues.